This T cell receptor (beta chain) was captured by sequencing in a study of blood T cell repertoires in COVID-19. The wider study: T cells, B-cell-depleted T cells, or PBMCs provided the cDNA or gDNA that served as material.

The CDR3 is 15 residues long. The junction had 8 bases not matched to a gene; V was cut back by 4 bases and J by 2 bases. Germline-derived CDR1 and CDR2 are SGDLS and YYNGEE. The repertoire was sequenced with immunoSEQ multiplex PCR; TCRdb's copy has only in-frame clones and lacks some. Of about 280,000 clones in the sample, 85% to 90% were seen once. The chain joins TRBV9 to TRBJ2-7; TRBD2 matches 8 bases. Sequenced input: PBMCs or T cells enriched from blood (not recorded which). The receptor was derived from a woman aged 25-40 years with acute COVID-19. The CDR3 DNA reads TGTGCCAGCAGCCCGCAAGCGGGAGTGGCCTACGAGCAGTACTTC. It translates to CASSPQAGVAYEQYF.